The clone carrying this T cell receptor (beta chain) was seen a few times. This sample is drawn from a study of blood T cells in healthy people across ages. Across the study: Capturing about one barcoded beta molecule per two T cells was achieved by template switching.

A sample-barcoded 5' primer and a J-beta primer mix were used in a second PCR of roughly 7 to 12 cycles. TCRdb recomputed calls from the 5' RACE reads with MiXCR, one row per CDR3 protein. The sample has roughly 800,000 distinct CDR3 sequences; roughly 25% are singletons. The same data also went into a second study, on T cells of mothers and their children.

The TCR sequence derives from a boy younger than 18 in good health. Sequenced sample: blood.

The CDR3 is CASSPLWGRDATNEKLFF. Here the CDR3 DNA reads TGCGCCAGCAGCCCACTCTGGGGTAGGGACGCAACTAATGAAAAACTGTTTTTT. V and J are TRBV4-3 and TRBJ1-4; perhaps TRBD1 as D (5 bases). Trimming removed 4 bases from V and 0 bases from J, with 18 bases in between. From germline, CDR1 is LGHNA and CDR2 YSLEER. The CDR3 contains 18 residues.